This TCR beta chain was observed in a study of blood T cell repertoires in COVID-19. Study information: COVID-19 samples collected from the United States, Italy and Spain covered acute and convalescent phases. PBMCs, B-cell-depleted T cells, or T cells provided the cDNA or gDNA that made up the material.

This clone was seen only a few times. Source study methods: Amplification of reference gene primers was used by the study to estimate nucleated cell counts. The repertoire was sequenced with immunoSEQ multiplex PCR; TCRdb's copy has only in-frame clones and lacks some. V and J calls and clone size come straight from that table; D and trimming were deduced from the DNA. The table lists some 96,000 clones, 80% of them singletons. The CDR3 length is 11 residues. Trimming shortened V by 3 bases and J by 8 bases, and 7 bases separated the two germline ends. The germline CDR1 and CDR2 sequences are MNHNS and SASEGT.

Material: peripheral blood. The chain uses TRBV6-1 and TRBJ1-1, with D possibly matching TRBD1 (5 bases). The TCR was taken from a man aged 70-80 years with active or convalescent COVID-19. CDR3 region: CASSETVEAFF. The DNA for the CDR3 is TGTGCCAGCAGTGAGACAGTCGAAGCTTTCTTT.